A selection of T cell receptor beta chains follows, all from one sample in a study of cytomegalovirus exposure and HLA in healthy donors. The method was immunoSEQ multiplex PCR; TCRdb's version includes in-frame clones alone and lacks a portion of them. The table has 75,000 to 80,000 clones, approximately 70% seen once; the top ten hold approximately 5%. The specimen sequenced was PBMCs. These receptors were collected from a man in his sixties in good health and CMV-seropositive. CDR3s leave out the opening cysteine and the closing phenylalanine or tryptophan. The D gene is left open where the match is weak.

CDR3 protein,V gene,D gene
ASAPGLAGNEQF,TRBV19,TRBD2
ASSPDAGAGYT,TRBV6-1,NA
ASSSGPSGGETQY,TRBV5-1,TRBD2
ASSFRLAGGQETQY,TRBV27,TRBD2
ASSMGQMNTEAF,TRBV7-9,TRBD1
ASSLSGSSYNEQF,TRBV7-3,NA
ASSPWAGKSYNEQF,TRBV7-3,NA
ASSTDRMRYGYT,TRBV5-1,TRBD1
ASSLELASTDTQY,TRBV5-4,TRBD2
ASRSQGAGGGNEQF,TRBV6-6,TRBD2
ASSLREGEGRGGETQY,TRBV5-5,TRBD2
ATSGQVNTGELF,TRBV6-6,NA
AWSVIYEQY,TRBV30,NA
ASSSQGVDYEQY,TRBV13,TRBD1
ASSQDWESRGYGYT,TRBV4-3,NA
ASSFLYEQY,TRBV6-1,NA
ASSEAQGIYNEQF,TRBV5-1,NA
ASSSQRRQL,TRBV28,NA
ASSSEGEETQY,TRBV5-4,NA
ASSQEEFTNTEAF,TRBV4-2,NA
ASSFPGSGGRTEAF,TRBV5-4,TRBD1
ASSPRWGQGYEQY,TRBV27,TRBD1
ASSTWDSFGYT,TRBV7-8,TRBD1
ASSQAASGVQETQY,TRBV4-2,TRBD2
ASSQRDRGPGELF,TRBV14,TRBD1
ASSKAGEQSNQPQH,TRBV21-1,NA
ASSSTTSGGENEQF,TRBV5-6,TRBD2
ASSWRGRDFYNEQF,TRBV5-4,NA
AWSVGAGGQETQY,TRBV30,TRBD2
ASRSPDRAYEQY,TRBV7-2,TRBD1
ASSSLSLDRNYGYT,TRBV7-9,NA
ASSLEDKYNEQF,TRBV28,NA
ASSLAVQEGVYNEQF,TRBV5-1,NA
ASSSLTVSMNTEAF,TRBV19,NA
ASSPGGLNEKLF,TRBV28,NA
ASTGASASGTYEQY,TRBV28,TRBD2
AWNPGGQTQY,TRBV30,NA
ASSFINEQF,TRBV7-9,NA
ASSRLAGDGETQY,TRBV11-3,TRBD2
ASSLEAETYEQY,TRBV7-6,NA
ASSLNEWGGTGELF,TRBV4-2,TRBD2
ASSLSPGGELF,TRBV7-3,NA
ATSRPGQTYEQY,TRBV15,TRBD1
ASSGDRGWDTQY,TRBV2,TRBD1
ASSLRTDYGYT,TRBV28,NA
ASSWGQGIDEQF,TRBV6-6,TRBD1
ASSLGQVTDTQY,TRBV7-3,TRBD1
ASSGSPLDEQY,TRBV28,TRBD2
ASSRRTGSTNEKLF,TRBV5-1,TRBD1
ASSSRLSGMYEQY,TRBV11-2,NA
ASSPTVHGGSCEQY,TRBV6-7,NA
SVPPPPMTVNNEQF,TRBV29-1,NA
SSSLTGAHQPQH,TRBV7-9,NA
ASSYRGTYNEQF,TRBV6-5,NA
ASSPNLAGGGETQY,TRBV11-2,TRBD2
ASSLEASGSLTGELF,TRBV7-6,TRBD2
AWRQASYEQY,TRBV30,NA
ASSRGGNSPLH,TRBV6-5,NA
ASSLPGLAGGNEQF,TRBV7-2,TRBD2
ASSFSRGDTQY,TRBV7-2,NA